The 13 T cell receptor beta chains in this list originate from one sample, sequenced in a study of T cell responses to AZD1222 COVID-19 vaccine. The method was immunoSEQ multiplex PCR; TCRdb's version includes in-frame clones alone and lacks a portion of them. The repertoire includes 95,000 to 120,000 clones, approximately 90% of them detected once, and roughly 3.2% sits in the top ten. Sequenced here: peripheral blood, sampled on day 0 of MenACWY control vaccination. The receptors shown here come from an adult in good health.

This clone was detected only a few times. V and J are TRBV5-4 and TRBJ1-2; 10 nucleotides agree with TRBD1. CDR1 is SGHNT and CDR2 is YYREEE in the germline V gene (reference sequence). The CDR3 extends over 13 amino acids. With V trimmed by 4 bases and J by 7 bases, 4 bases remained unmatched. CDR3 amino acids: CASSLRTGGGYTF. For the CDR3, the DNA is TGTGCCAGCAGCCTACGGACAGGGGGTGGCTACACCTTC.

The CDR3 DNA follows: TGTGCCAGCAGGGGGATACAGGGGTTTGAAGTGGACACTGAAGCTTTCTTT. This gives the protein CASRGIQGFEVDTEAFF. The chain joins TRBV27 to TRBJ1-1; 7 positions agree with TRBD1. Per germline, CDR1 MNHEY and CDR2 SMNVEV (reference sequence). V was pared by 6 bases and J by 3 bases, with 16 bases of the junction left unmatched. The CDR3 spans 17 residues.

The chain couples TRBV6-5 to TRBJ2-7; 9 bases match TRBD1. The CDR3 length is 15 residues. J was trimmed by 5 bases and V by 7 bases; bases with no gene match: 12. Looked up from germline, CDR1 is MNHEY and CDR2 is SVGAGI. CDR3 sequence: CASISGQGLLDEQYF. For the CDR3, the DNA is TGTGCCAGCATTAGCGGACAGGGGCTCCTCGACGAGCAGTACTTC.

The V call is TRBV3-1 (or the pseudogene TRBV3-2), the J call TRBJ1-6; the match to TRBD1 covers 7 bases. CDR1 is LGHDT and CDR2 is YNNKEL in the germline V gene (reference sequence). This CDR3 has 14 amino acids. J gave up 10 bases and V 3 bases, and 6 bases lay outside the gene matches. CDR3 coding DNA: TGTGCCAGCAGCCAGGGACAGCGGCGGTCACCCCTCCACTTT. This codes for CASSQGQRRSPLHF.

The chain couples TRBV21-1 to TRBJ1-5; the table's D gene call, TRBD1, was not cross checked with the DNA. TRBV21-1 is a known pseudogene. The CDR3 extends over 15 amino acids. In DNA form, the CDR3 reads TGTGCCAGCACCCAGACAGGGAGGCGCAATCAGCCCCAGCATTTT. This encodes CASTQTGRRNQPQHF.

The rearrangement links TRBV12-5 to TRBJ1-1; 10 bases match TRBD1. Germline trimming cut 0 bases from V and 3 bases from J; bases unmatched to any gene: 1. Germline CDR1 LGHNT, CDR2 FRNRAP. CDR3 length: 15 residues. CDR3 loop: CASGLVGTGDTEAFF. CDR3 sequence (DNA): TGTGCTAGTGGTTTGGTAGGGACAGGGGACACTGAAGCTTTCTTT.

The J gene is TRBJ2-7, the V gene TRBV6-5, with a weak D call TRBD1 (5 bases). Germline V gene sequence: CDR1 MNHEY, CDR2 SVGAGI. The CDR3 runs to 15 residues. Trimming shortened V by 0 bases and J by 0 bases, and 9 bases separated the two germline ends. The CDR3 loop reads CASSYSPTDSYEQYF. The CDR3 DNA follows: TGTGCCAGCAGTTACTCGCCGACAGACTCCTACGAGCAGTACTTC.

This clone is a singleton in its sample. V gene TRBV24-1 combines with J gene TRBJ2-1; D is possibly TRBD1 (6 bases). Germline-derived CDR1 and CDR2 are KGHDR and SFDVKD. The CDR3 runs 17 residues. V shed 4 bases and J shed 4 bases, with 19 bases lying between them. The CDR3 spells CATSDPRTEGSYNEQFF. The DNA of the CDR3 is TGTGCCACCAGTGACCCACGGACAGAAGGTTCGTACAATGAGCAGTTCTTC.

The chain joins TRBV4-1 to TRBJ2-1, with 11 bases that match TRBD2. CDR3 size: 15 residues. Looked up from germline, CDR1 is MGHRA and CDR2 is YSYEKL. Trimming cost V 0 bases and J 8 bases; bases outside gene matches: 3. The CDR3 reads CASSQETSGGDEQFF. In DNA form, the CDR3 reads TGCGCCAGCAGCCAAGAAACTAGCGGGGGCGATGAGCAGTTCTTC.

The V and J genes are TRBV2 and TRBJ1-5, with D uncertain. Germline V gives CDR1 SNHLY, CDR2 FYNNEI. Trimming removed 4 bases from V and 2 bases from J, with 9 bases in between. CDR3 length: 14 amino acids. CDR3: CASSVLGGNQPQHF. The DNA for the CDR3 is TGTGCCAGCAGTGTCCTCGGTGGCAATCAGCCCCAGCATTTT.

The chain has TRBV4-1 and TRBJ2-7; D is perhaps TRBD1 or TRBD2 (5 bases each). This CDR3 is 16 amino acids long. Germline assignment: CDR1 MGHRA and CDR2 YSYEKL. The V and J ends lost 4 bases and 5 bases respectively, with 21 bases between them. In DNA form, the CDR3 reads TGCGCCAGCAGCCTGGCCGGGACCTCGAGGTACCACGAGCAGTACTTC. This encodes CASSLAGTSRYHEQYF.

DNA of the CDR3: TGTGCCAGCACCACGGGGGGCACTGAAGCTTTCTTT. It specifies CASTTGGTEAFF. The chain combines TRBV6-5 with TRBJ1-1; TRBD1 is a possible D gene (5 bases). CDR1 is MNHEY, CDR2 SVGAGI, per germline. V gave up 7 bases and J gave up 4 bases, with 10 bases separating them. The CDR3 has 12 residues.

Concerning this clone: Other DNA sequences in this sample translate to the same CDR3. V usage is TRBV19 and J usage is TRBJ1-5, with 7 positions matching TRBD1. The CDR3 extends over 12 amino acids. V gave up 6 bases and J gave up 4 bases; unmatched junction bases: 0. The germline gives CDR1 LNHDA, CDR2 SQIVND (reference sequence). The CDR3 nucleotides read TGTGCCAGTAGGACAGGGAATCAGCCCCAGCATTTT. Amino acid sequence: CASRTGNQPQHF.